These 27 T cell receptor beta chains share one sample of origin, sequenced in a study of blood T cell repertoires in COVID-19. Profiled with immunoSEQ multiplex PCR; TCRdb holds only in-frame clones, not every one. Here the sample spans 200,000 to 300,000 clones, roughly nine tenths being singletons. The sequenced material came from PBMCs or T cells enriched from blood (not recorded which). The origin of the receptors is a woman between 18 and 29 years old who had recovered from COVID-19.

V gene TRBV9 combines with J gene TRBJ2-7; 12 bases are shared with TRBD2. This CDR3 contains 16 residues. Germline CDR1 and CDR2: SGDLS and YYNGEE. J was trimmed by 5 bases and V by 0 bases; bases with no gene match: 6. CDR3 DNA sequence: TGTGCCAGCAGCGTAGGGCTAGCGGGAGGGCCCAACGAGCAGTACTTC. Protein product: CASSVGLAGGPNEQYF.

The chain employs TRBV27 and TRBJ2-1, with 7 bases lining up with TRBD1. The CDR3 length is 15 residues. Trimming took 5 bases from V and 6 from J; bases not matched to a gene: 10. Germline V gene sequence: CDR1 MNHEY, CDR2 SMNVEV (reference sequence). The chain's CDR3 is CASSQRTGGANEQFF. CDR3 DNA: TGTGCCAGCAGTCAAAGGACAGGTGGGGCCAATGAGCAGTTCTTC.

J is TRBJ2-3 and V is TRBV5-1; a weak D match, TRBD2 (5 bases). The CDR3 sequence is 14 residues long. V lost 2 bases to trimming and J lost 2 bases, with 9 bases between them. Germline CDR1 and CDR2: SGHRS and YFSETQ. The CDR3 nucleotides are TGCGCCAGCAGCTTAACTAGGACCACAGATACGCAGTATTTT. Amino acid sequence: CASSLTRTTDTQYF.

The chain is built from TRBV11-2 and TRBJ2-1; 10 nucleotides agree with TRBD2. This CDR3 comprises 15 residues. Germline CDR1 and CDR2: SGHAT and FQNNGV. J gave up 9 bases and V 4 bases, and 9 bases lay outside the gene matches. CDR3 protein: CASSSSSSGSSEQFF. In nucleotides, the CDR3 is TGTGCCAGCAGCTCTTCCTCTAGCGGGAGTAGTGAGCAGTTCTTC. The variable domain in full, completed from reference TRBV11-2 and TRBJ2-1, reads EAGVAQSPRYKIIEKRQSVAFWCNPISGHATLYWYQQILGQGPKLLIQFQNNGVVDDSQLPKDRFSAERLKGVDSTLKIQPAKLEDSAVYLCASSSSSSGSSEQFFGPGTRLTVL.

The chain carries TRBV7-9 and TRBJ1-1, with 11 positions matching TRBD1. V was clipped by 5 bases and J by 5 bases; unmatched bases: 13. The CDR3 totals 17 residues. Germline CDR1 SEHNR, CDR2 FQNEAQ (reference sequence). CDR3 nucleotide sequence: TGTGCCAGCAGCGCTACCTCCCGGACAGGGGGCTGGACTGAAGCTTTCTTT. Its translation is CASSATSRTGGWTEAFF.

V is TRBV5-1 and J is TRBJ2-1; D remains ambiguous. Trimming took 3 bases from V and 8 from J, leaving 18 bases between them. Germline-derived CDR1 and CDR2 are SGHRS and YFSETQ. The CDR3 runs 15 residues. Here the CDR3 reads CASSSPASPFDEQFF. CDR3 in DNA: TGCGCCAGCAGCTCCCCAGCGAGTCCGTTCGATGAGCAGTTCTTC.

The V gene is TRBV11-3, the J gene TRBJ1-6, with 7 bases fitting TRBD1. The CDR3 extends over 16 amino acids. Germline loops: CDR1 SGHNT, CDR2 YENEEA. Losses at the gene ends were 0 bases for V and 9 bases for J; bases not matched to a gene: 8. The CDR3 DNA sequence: TGTGCCAGCAGCTTAGATGGTGGACAGGTATTTTCACCCCTCCACTTT. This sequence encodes CASSLDGGQVFSPLHF.

CDR3 sequence (DNA): TGTGCCAGCAGCTTAGGGCCTAGCGGGAGGGTAACCCCCTACGAGCAGTACTTC. This gives the protein CASSLGPSGRVTPYEQYF. V usage is TRBV7-3 and J usage is TRBJ2-7, with 12 bases identical to TRBD2. The V and J ends lost 2 bases and 2 bases, in that order; junction bases with no gene match: 10. Germline V gene data show CDR1 as SGHTA and CDR2 as FQGTGA. CDR3 length equals 18 residues.

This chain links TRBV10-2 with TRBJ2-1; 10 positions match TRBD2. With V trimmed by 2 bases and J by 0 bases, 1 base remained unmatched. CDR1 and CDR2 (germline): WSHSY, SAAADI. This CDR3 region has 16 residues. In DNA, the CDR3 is TGCGCCAGCAGTGAGATAGCGGGGGGCTCCTACAATGAGCAGTTCTTC. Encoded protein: CASSEIAGGSYNEQFF.

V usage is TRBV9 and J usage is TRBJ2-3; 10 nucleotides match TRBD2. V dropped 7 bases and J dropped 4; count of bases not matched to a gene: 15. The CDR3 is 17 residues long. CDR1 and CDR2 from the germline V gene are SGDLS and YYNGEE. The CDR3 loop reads CASGESGGAYSADTQYF. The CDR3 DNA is TGTGCCAGCGGGGAGAGCGGGGGGGCCTATTCGGCAGATACGCAGTATTTT.

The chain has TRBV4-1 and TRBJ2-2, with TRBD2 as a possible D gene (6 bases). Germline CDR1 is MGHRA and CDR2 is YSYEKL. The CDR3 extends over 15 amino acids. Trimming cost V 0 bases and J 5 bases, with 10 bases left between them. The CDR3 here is CASSQETSLTGELFF. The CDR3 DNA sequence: TGCGCCAGCAGCCAAGAGACTAGTTTGACCGGGGAGCTGTTTTTT.

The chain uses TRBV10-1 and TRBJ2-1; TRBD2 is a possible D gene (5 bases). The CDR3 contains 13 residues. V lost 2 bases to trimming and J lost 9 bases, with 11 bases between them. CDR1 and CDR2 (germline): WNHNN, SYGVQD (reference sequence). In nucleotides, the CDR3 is TGCGCCAGCAGTGAGGGGAGCTTGACTGAGCAGTTCTTC. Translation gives CASSEGSLTEQFF.

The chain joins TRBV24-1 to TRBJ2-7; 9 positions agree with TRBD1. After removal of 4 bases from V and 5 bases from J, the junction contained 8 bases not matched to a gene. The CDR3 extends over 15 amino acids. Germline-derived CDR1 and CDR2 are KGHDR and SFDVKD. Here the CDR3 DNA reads TGTGCCACCAGTGAGGGACAGGGAAACTTCCACGAGCAGTACTTC. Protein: CATSEGQGNFHEQYF.

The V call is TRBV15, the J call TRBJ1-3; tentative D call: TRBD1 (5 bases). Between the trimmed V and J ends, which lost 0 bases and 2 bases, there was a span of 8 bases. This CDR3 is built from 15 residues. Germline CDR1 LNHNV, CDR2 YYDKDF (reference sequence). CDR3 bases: TGTGCCACCAGCAGAGATCGGGGGGCTGGAAACACCATATATTTT. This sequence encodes CATSRDRGAGNTIYF.

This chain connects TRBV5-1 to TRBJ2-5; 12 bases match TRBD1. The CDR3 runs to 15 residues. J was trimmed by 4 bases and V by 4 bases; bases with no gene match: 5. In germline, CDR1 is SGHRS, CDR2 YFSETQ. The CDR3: CASSEGTGGAETQYF. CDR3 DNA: TGCGCCAGCAGCGAAGGGACAGGGGGCGCAGAGACCCAGTACTTC.

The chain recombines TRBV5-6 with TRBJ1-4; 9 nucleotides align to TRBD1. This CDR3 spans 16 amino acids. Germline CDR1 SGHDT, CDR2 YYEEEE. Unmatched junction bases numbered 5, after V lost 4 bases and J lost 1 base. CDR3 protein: CASSTTGGGTNEKLFF. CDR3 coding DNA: TGTGCCAGCAGCACGACAGGGGGAGGAACTAATGAAAAACTGTTTTTT.

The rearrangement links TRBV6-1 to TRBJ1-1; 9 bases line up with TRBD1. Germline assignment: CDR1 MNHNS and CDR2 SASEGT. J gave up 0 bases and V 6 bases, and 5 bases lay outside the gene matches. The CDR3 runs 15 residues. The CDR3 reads CASRATGGLNTEAFF. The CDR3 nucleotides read TGTGCCAGCAGAGCGACAGGGGGTTTGAACACTGAAGCTTTCTTT.

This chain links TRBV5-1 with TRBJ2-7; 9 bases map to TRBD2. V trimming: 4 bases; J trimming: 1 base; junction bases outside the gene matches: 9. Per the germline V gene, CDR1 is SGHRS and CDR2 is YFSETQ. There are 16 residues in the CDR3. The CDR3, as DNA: TGCGCCAGCAGCGCACACCGACTAGCGGATTCCTACGAGCAGTACTTC. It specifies CASSAHRLADSYEQYF.

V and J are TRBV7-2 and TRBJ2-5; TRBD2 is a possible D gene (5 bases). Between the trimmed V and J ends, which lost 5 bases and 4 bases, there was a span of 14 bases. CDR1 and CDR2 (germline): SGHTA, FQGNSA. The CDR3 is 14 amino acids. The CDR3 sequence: CASSAVNSGETQYF. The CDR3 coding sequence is TGTGCCAGCAGCGCCGTTAACAGCGGAGAGACCCAGTACTTC.

CDR3 residues: CATSRDLGGKIGKLYEQYF. In DNA, the CDR3 is TGTGCCACCAGCAGAGATCTAGGAGGGAAAATCGGGAAACTCTACGAGCAGTACTTC. The chain carries TRBV15 and TRBJ2-7; perhaps TRBD2 as D (6 bases). Trimming took 0 bases from V and 3 from J, leaving 24 bases between them. Looked up from germline, CDR1 is LNHNV and CDR2 is YYDKDF (reference sequence). This CDR3 comprises 19 residues.

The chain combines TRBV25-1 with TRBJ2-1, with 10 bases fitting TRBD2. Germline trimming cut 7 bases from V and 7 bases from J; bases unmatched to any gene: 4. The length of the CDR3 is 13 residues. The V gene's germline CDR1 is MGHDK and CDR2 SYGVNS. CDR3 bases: TGTGCCAGCAAAGCGGGAGGGTTTAATGAGCAGTTCTTC. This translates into CASKAGGFNEQFF.

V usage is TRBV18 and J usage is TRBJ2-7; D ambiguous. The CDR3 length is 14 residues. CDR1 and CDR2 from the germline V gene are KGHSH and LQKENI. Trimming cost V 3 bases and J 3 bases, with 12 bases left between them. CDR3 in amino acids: CASSPAGSIYEQYF. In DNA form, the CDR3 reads TGTGCCAGCTCACCCGCAGGATCTATCTACGAGCAGTACTTC. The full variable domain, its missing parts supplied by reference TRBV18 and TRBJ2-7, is NAGVMQNPRHLVRRRGQEARLRCSPMKGHSHVYWYRQLPEEGLKFMVYLQKENIIDESGMPKERFSAEFPKEGPSILRIQQVVRGDSAAYFCASSPAGSIYEQYFGPGTRLTVT.

CDR3 in DNA: TGTGCCAGTAGTATAGGGCAAAGGGGAGATACGCAGTATTTT. It encodes CASSIGQRGDTQYF. This rearrangement joins TRBV19 to TRBJ2-3; D might be TRBD1 (5 bases). Trimming stripped 1 base from V and 5 bases from J, with 10 bases between. The CDR3 runs to 14 residues. Per the germline V gene, CDR1 is LNHDA and CDR2 is SQIVND (reference sequence).

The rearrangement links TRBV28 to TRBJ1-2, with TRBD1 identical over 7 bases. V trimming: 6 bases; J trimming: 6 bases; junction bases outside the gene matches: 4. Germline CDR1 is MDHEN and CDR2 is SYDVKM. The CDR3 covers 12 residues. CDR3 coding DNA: TGTGCCAGCAGCCAAGACAGGGATGGCTACACCTTC. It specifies CASSQDRDGYTF.

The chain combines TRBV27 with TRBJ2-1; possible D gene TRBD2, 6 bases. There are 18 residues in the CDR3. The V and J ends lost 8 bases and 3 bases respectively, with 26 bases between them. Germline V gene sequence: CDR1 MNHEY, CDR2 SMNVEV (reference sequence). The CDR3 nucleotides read TGTGCCAGCGCCGACAACCCCGGTAGGAGGGCCTTCTACAATGAGCAGTTCTTC. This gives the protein CASADNPGRRAFYNEQFF.

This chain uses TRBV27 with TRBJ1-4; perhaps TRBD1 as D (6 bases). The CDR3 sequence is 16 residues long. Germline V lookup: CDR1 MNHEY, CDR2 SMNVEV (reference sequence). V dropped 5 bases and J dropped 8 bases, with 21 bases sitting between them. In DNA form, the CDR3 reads TGTGCCAGCAGTGTTAACAGGGCCCATTCTGGGGAAAAACTGTTTTTT. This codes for CASSVNRAHSGEKLFF.

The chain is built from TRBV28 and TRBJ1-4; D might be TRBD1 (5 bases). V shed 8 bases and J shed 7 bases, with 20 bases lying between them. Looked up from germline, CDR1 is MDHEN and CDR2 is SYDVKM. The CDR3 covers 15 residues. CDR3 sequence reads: CASGPVKQGGEKLFF. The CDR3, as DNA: TGTGCCAGCGGCCCGGTGAAGCAGGGAGGTGAAAAACTGTTTTTT.